A selection of T cell receptor beta chains follows, all from one sample in a study of cytomegalovirus exposure and HLA in healthy donors. The table came from immunoSEQ multiplex PCR; TCRdb's copy has only in-frame clones and leaves some out. The table includes almost 200,000 clones, roughly 78% detected once. The specimen sequenced was PBMCs. Receptors were obtained from a woman aged 25 to 39 in good health and CMV-seropositive. Each CDR3 is given with its conserved first and last residue. A D gene is named only where the DNA matches it firmly. Rows may omit the clone size; those that give it use once, few, many or a size class.

D gene	clone size	V gene	J gene	CDR3 protein	CDR3 DNA
.	.	TRBV5-1	TRBJ1-2	CASSEWGGRGDTF	TGCGCCAGCAGTGAATGGGGGGGGCGAGGCGACACCTTC
.	.	TRBV7-8	TRBJ1-6	CASSLSRDRGSPLHF	TGTGCCAGCAGCTTATCTCGGGATCGCGGTTCGCCCCTCCACTTT
.	.	TRBV4-3	TRBJ1-3	CASSQGGSSSGNTIYF	TGCGCCAGCAGCCAAGGAGGGTCTAGCTCTGGAAACACCATATATTTT
.	.	TRBV4-3	TRBJ2-3	CASSPSSTDTQYF	TGCGCCAGCAGCCCTTCGAGCACAGATACGCAGTATTTT
.	.	TRBV6-5	TRBJ2-5	CASRDWETQYF	TGTGCCAGCAGGGACTGGGAGACCCAGTACTTC
.	.	TRBV2	TRBJ2-7	CASSRGGYEQYF	TGTGCCAGCAGCAGAGGAGGCTACGAGCAGTACTTC
TRBD1	.	TRBV11-3	TRBJ1-1	CASSLGLDRGFRDTEAFF	TGTGCCAGCAGCTTAGGTCTGGACAGGGGGTTTAGGGACACTGAAGCTTTCTTT
.	.	TRBV6-6	TRBJ1-2	CASSGQGYGYTF	TGTGCCAGCAGTGGTCAGGGCTATGGCTACACCTTC
.	once	TRBV5-4	TRBJ2-1	CASSLVRGKQFF	TGTGCCAGCAGCTTGGTACGGGGAAAGCAGTTCTTC
TRBD1	.	TRBV11-2	TRBJ2-2	CATRQGFGELFF	TGTGCCACAAGACAGGGCTTCGGGGAGCTGTTTTTT
TRBD1	.	TRBV27	TRBJ1-3	CASSTGVGNTIYF	TGTGCCAGCAGTACAGGGGTCGGAAACACCATATATTTT
.	.	TRBV11-2	TRBJ2-7	CASSRGLDYEQYF	TGTGCCAGCTCACGCGGACTGGACTACGAGCAGTACTTC
TRBD1	.	TRBV9	TRBJ2-5	CASSGMGTAQETQYF	TGTGCCAGCAGTGGAATGGGGACAGCTCAAGAGACCCAGTACTTC
.	.	TRBV11-2	TRBJ1-2	CASSLGGSNYGYTF	TGTGCCAGCAGCTTAGGAGGGAGCAACTATGGCTACACCTTC
TRBD1	.	TRBV9	TRBJ2-5	CASTGTGGASETQYF	TGTGCCAGCACCGGGACAGGGGGCGCATCGGAGACCCAGTACTTC
TRBD1	.	TRBV5-1	TRBJ1-1	CASSGFTGAHTEAFF	TGCGCCAGCAGCGGGTTTACAGGGGCGCACACTGAAGCTTTCTTT
TRBD1	few	TRBV10-1	TRBJ2-1	CASSEAGGYNEQFF	TGCGCCAGCAGTGAGGCAGGGGGTTACAATGAGCAGTTCTTC
.	.	TRBV27	TRBJ1-1	CASSLSSRPNTEAFF	TGTGCCAGCAGTTTATCGAGTCGCCCAAACACTGAAGCTTTCTTT
TRBD1	.	TRBV27	TRBJ1-1	CASSLDRANTEAFF	TGTGCCAGCAGTCTCGACAGGGCAAACACTGAAGCTTTCTTT
.	.	TRBV6-6	TRBJ2-3	CASSRRDSSTGTQYF	TGTGCCAGCAGTCGCCGGGACTCTAGCACAGGTACGCAGTATTTT
TRBD2	.	TRBV6-6	TRBJ2-2	CASNLAGGLTGELFF	TGTGCCAGCAACCTAGCGGGGGGTCTTACCGGGGAGCTGTTTTTT
.	.	TRBV4-3	TRBJ2-1	CASSQSLGNEQFF	TGCGCCAGCAGCCAATCGCTAGGAAATGAGCAGTTCTTC
.	few	TRBV29-1	TRBJ2-3	CSVELEGADTQYF	TGCAGCGTTGAACTAGAGGGGGCAGATACGCAGTATTTT
TRBD2	.	TRBV29-1	TRBJ2-3	CSVGLAEGPPYSTDTQYF	TGCAGCGTGGGACTAGCGGAGGGGCCCCCGTATAGCACAGATACGCAGTATTTT
.	.	TRBV4-3	TRBJ2-1	CASSQDEGASGNEQFF	TGCGCCAGCAGCCAAGATGAAGGAGCTAGTGGCAATGAGCAGTTCTTC
.	.	TRBV5-5	TRBJ1-1	CASSFRPGTEAFF	TGTGCCAGCAGCTTTAGGCCAGGGACTGAAGCTTTCTTT
.	.	TRBV10-3	TRBJ2-2	CAITVANTGELFF	TGTGCCATCACAGTGGCGAACACCGGGGAGCTGTTTTTT
TRBD1	few	TRBV5-4	TRBJ2-7	CASSFGQGSVEQYF	TGTGCCAGCAGCTTCGGACAGGGGTCGGTCGAGCAGTACTTC
TRBD1	.	TRBV7-9	TRBJ2-7	CASSPETGGPYEQYF	TGTGCCAGCAGCCCAGAAACAGGGGGCCCATACGAGCAGTACTTC
TRBD2	once	TRBV5-1	TRBJ2-2	CASSRTSGNTGELFF	TGCGCCAGCAGCCGGACTAGCGGGAACACCGGGGAGCTGTTTTTT
TRBD2	.	TRBV29-1	TRBJ2-7	CSVALAGDLQLDEQYF	TGCAGCGTTGCTCTAGCGGGAGACCTTCAGCTCGACGAGCAGTACTTC
.	.	TRBV7-2	TRBJ1-6	CASSSTQTGENSPLHF	TGTGCCAGCAGCTCTACTCAGACAGGAGAGAATTCACCCCTCCACTTT
TRBD2	.	TRBV10-3	TRBJ2-5	CAISVGLAGKETQYF	TGTGCCATCAGTGTCGGGCTAGCGGGAAAAGAGACCCAGTACTTC
.	.	TRBV19	TRBJ1-1	CASSLHGRSPNTEAFF	TGTGCCAGTAGTCTCCATGGGAGGAGTCCCAACACTGAAGCTTTCTTT
TRBD1	.	TRBV10-2	TRBJ2-2	CASSVMGQPDTGELFF	TGCGCCAGCAGCGTAATGGGACAGCCTGACACCGGGGAGCTGTTTTTT
.	.	TRBV4-3	TRBJ1-2	CASSQDPSGTSGYTF	TGCGCCAGCAGCCAAGATCCATCAGGGACATCGGGCTACACCTTC
.	.	TRBV4-3	TRBJ2-2	CASSQDRQGNTGELFF	TGCGCCAGCAGCCAAGATAGGCAGGGTAACACCGGGGAGCTGTTTTTT
TRBD1	.	TRBV27	TRBJ2-6	CASSSLSGTVPSGANVLTF	TGTGCCAGCAGTTCACTCTCCGGGACAGTACCCTCTGGGGCCAACGTCCTGACTTTC
.	.	TRBV5-1	TRBJ2-7	CASSLGGTYEQYF	TGCGCCAGCAGCTTGGGCGGTACCTACGAGCAGTACTTC
TRBD1	.	TRBV9	TRBJ1-4	CASSSSYRQGLEKLFF	TGTGCCAGCAGCTCCAGTTATAGACAGGGATTGGAAAAACTGTTTTTT
.	.	TRBV5-6	TRBJ2-5	CASSLVAARETQYF	TGTGCCAGCAGCTTGGTCGCGGCGAGGGAGACCCAGTACTTC
.	.	TRBV10-1	TRBJ2-3	CASSEGSGKGTQYF	TGCGCCAGCAGTGAGGGATCGGGGAAGGGTACGCAGTATTTT
.	.	TRBV4-2	TRBJ1-1	CASSHAVGGVTEAFF	TGTGCCAGCAGCCACGCCGTAGGAGGGGTCACTGAAGCTTTCTTT
TRBD1	.	TRBV9	TRBJ2-1	CASSVEGQGVNEQFF	TGTGCCAGCAGCGTAGAGGGACAGGGGGTCAATGAGCAGTTCTTC
.	few	TRBV10-1	TRBJ2-2	CASSVRETGELFF	TGCGCCAGCAGTGTGCGAGAAACCGGGGAGCTGTTTTTT
TRBD1	.	TRBV7-6	TRBJ2-2	CASTPDRFTGELFF	TGTGCCAGCACCCCGGACAGGTTCACCGGGGAGCTGTTTTTT
TRBD1	.	TRBV13	TRBJ1-1	CASSIGQGTEAFF	TGTGCCAGCAGCATCGGACAGGGCACTGAAGCTTTCTTT
.	.	TRBV7-2	TRBJ2-5	CASSITGAQTQYF	TGTGCCAGCAGCATAACAGGTGCGCAGACCCAGTACTTC
TRBD1	.	TRBV27	TRBJ2-3	CASRTGFTDTQYF	TGTGCCAGCAGGACAGGGTTCACAGATACGCAGTATTTT
TRBD2	once	TRBV5-1	TRBJ2-5	CASSPRGTEAQYF	TGCGCCAGCAGCCCGCGGGGGACGGAGGCCCAGTACTTC
TRBD1	.	TRBV30	TRBJ1-2	CAWRGRQGHYGYTF	TGTGCCTGGAGGGGGAGACAGGGCCACTATGGCTACACCTTC
TRBD2	.	TRBV7-8	TRBJ2-7	CASSLGLPLAGEQYF	TGTGCCAGCAGCTTAGGGCTCCCACTAGCGGGCGAGCAGTACTTC
.	.	TRBV9	TRBJ2-1	CASSRGRGTALSYNEQFF	TGTGCCAGCAGCCGGGGGCGGGGGACCGCCCTCTCCTACAATGAGCAGTTCTTC
TRBD1	.	TRBV10-3	TRBJ2-3	CATGQGEDTQYF	TGTGCCACTGGACAGGGTGAAGATACGCAGTATTTT
TRBD2	once	TRBV11-2	TRBJ2-1	CASSLARTSGRNEQFF	TGTGCCAGCAGCTTAGCCCGGACTAGCGGGCGCAATGAGCAGTTCTTC
TRBD2	once	TRBV15	TRBJ2-7	CATSRLASGMSYEQYF	TGTGCCACCAGCAGGCTTGCTAGCGGGATGTCCTACGAGCAGTACTTC
.	.	TRBV6-6	TRBJ2-5	CASSSKETQYF	TGTGCCAGCAGTTCCAAAGAGACCCAGTACTTC